Ten or more counts support the clone carrying this T cell receptor beta chain. No antigen is known for it. The source of the sample is a study of T cell repertoires in cytomegalovirus infection. Study information: Epitope selection comprised recently identified HLA-C-restricted CMV epitopes and well-studied HLA-B-restricted CMV epitopes. CMV infection together with matching HLA type was indicated by public TCR beta signatures.

Study results and limitations: Within the response measured ex vivo, HLA-C-restricted CMV-specific TCR beta clonotypes were dominant.

TCRdb re-called the reads with MiXCR, one entry per CDR3 protein. The sample has roughly 860,000 distinct CDR3 sequences; approximately 32% are singletons. The material sequenced was cultured CD8+ T cells from PBMCs, taken from culture after CMV antigen stimulation. This sequence was found in a human donor in good health (CMV status not recorded). Some clones in this sample may be carry-over from other donors' samples.

For the CDR3, the DNA is TGTGCCAGCAGTCCCTCAGGGGGGGTTGGCTATGGCTACACCTTC. It yields the protein CASSPSGGVGYGYTF. The genes are TRBV27 and TRBJ1-2, with 7 bases that match TRBD1. CDR1 and CDR2 from the germline V gene are MNHEY and SMNVEV (reference sequence). The CDR3 totals 15 residues. The junction had 10 bases not matched to a gene; V was cut back by 5 bases and J by 4 bases.